These 28 T cell receptor beta chains were all obtained from the same sample, sequenced in a study of siplizumab effects on memory and regulatory T cells. Clones were sequenced by immunoSEQ multiplex PCR, and TCRdb holds only the in-frame ones, with some missing. The repertoire holds about 87,000 clones, with about 90% as singletons. Material for sequencing was CD4+ T cells sorted from blood. These receptors all come from a human donor in good health.

This chain joins TRBV7-9 and TRBJ2-2; 8 bases are shared with TRBD1. In germline, CDR1 is SEHNR, CDR2 FQNEAQ (reference sequence). The trim removed 2 bases at V and 8 bases at J, leaving 1 base unmatched. There are 13 residues in the CDR3. CDR3 protein: CASSLRTGGELFF. CDR3 sequence (DNA): TGTGCCAGCAGCTTAAGGACAGGGGGGGAGCTGTTTTTT.

This chain uses TRBV6-5 with TRBJ2-7, with a possible D match to TRBD1 (6 bases). V lost 7 bases and J 0 bases, leaving 16 bases between the germline ends. CDR3 size: 15 residues. Germline V gene sequence: CDR1 MNHEY, CDR2 SVGAGI. CDR3 sequence (DNA): TGTGCCAGCACCCCGGTGCAGGGGCACTCCTACGAGCAGTACTTC. Its protein product is CASTPVQGHSYEQYF.

The table lists this clone with a few counts. The rearrangement links TRBV11-2 to TRBJ2-7; D possibly corresponds to TRBD1 (6 bases). This CDR3 is built from 14 residues. The ends were cut back, 6 bases at V and 2 bases at J, with 14 bases in the middle. Germline loops: CDR1 SGHAT, CDR2 FQNNGV. The DNA for the CDR3 is TGTGCCAGCAGTAACTGGACAGCAACCTACGAGCAGTACTTC. Its translation is CASSNWTATYEQYF. Full variable domain (remainder filled in from reference TRBV11-2 and TRBJ2-7): EAGVAQSPRYKIIEKRQSVAFWCNPISGHATLYWYQQILGQGPKLLIQFQNNGVVDDSQLPKDRFSAERLKGVDSTLKIQPAKLEDSAVYLCASSNWTATYEQYFGPGTRLTVT.

The chain recombines TRBV29-1 with TRBJ1-1; 11 nucleotides align to TRBD1. J was trimmed by 2 bases and V by 6 bases; bases with no gene match: 5. The germline CDR1 and CDR2 sequences are SQVTM and ANQGSEA. The CDR3 extends over 14 amino acids. The CDR3 DNA reads as TGCAGCGTCGGACAGGGGGCGACCAACACTGAAGCTTTCTTT. Amino acids: CSVGQGATNTEAFF.

This sequence joins TRBV6-5 and TRBJ2-7; 10 bases align to TRBD1. The V gene's germline CDR1 is MNHEY and CDR2 SVGAGI. The CDR3 has 14 residues. V trimming: 5 bases; J trimming: 4 bases; junction bases outside the gene matches: 5. In DNA, the CDR3 is TGTGCCAGCAGTCGCCGGGACAGGGGTTACGAGCAGTACTTC. This sequence encodes CASSRRDRGYEQYF.

Only one count was recorded for this clone. V gene TRBV5-1 combines with J gene TRBJ2-1, with 9 bases aligning to TRBD2. This CDR3 contains 15 residues. Germline CDR1 is SGHRS and CDR2 is YFSETQ. Unmatched junction bases numbered 2, after V lost 0 bases and J lost 4 bases. The CDR3 nucleotides read TGCGCCAGCAGCTTGGATCTAGCGGGATACAATGAGCAGTTCTTC. Translation: CASSLDLAGYNEQFF.

This chain links TRBV5-6 with TRBJ1-1; perhaps TRBD1 as D (5 bases). The germline gives CDR1 SGHDT, CDR2 YYEEEE. V shed 2 bases and J shed 8 bases, with 10 bases lying between them. There are 12 residues in the CDR3. The chain's CDR3 is CASSLYRSEAFF. The CDR3 DNA reads TGTGCCAGCAGCTTATACAGGTCAGAAGCTTTCTTT.

J is TRBJ2-2 and V is TRBV7-3; D unclear. Trimming removed 0 bases from V and 0 bases from J, with 11 bases in between. This CDR3 region has 17 residues. The germline V gene encodes CDR1 SGHTA and CDR2 FQGTGA. The chain's CDR3 is CASSLTGLNPNTGELFF. The CDR3 region has the DNA TGTGCCAGCAGCTTAACAGGGCTTAACCCGAACACCGGGGAGCTGTTTTTT.

This rearrangement joins TRBV25-1 to TRBJ2-7; unclear D gene. V was trimmed by 5 bases and J by 1 base, leaving 15 bases between them. In germline, CDR1 is MGHDK, CDR2 SYGVNS. This CDR3 region has 15 residues. DNA of the CDR3: TGTGCCAGCAGTTCGACGCGGACGGTTTCCTACGAGCAGTACTTC. Encoded protein: CASSSTRTVSYEQYF.

This clone showed up just once. The V gene is TRBV7-3, the J gene TRBJ2-1; tentative D call: TRBD1 (6 bases). This CDR3 is 15 amino acids long. V shed 1 base and J shed 4 bases, with 11 bases lying between them. The germline V gene encodes CDR1 SGHTA and CDR2 FQGTGA. The CDR3 sequence is CASSLSSDSYNEQFF. CDR3 in DNA: TGTGCCAGCAGCTTAAGTTCGGACAGTTACAATGAGCAGTTCTTC.

This chain uses TRBV5-6 with TRBJ2-5; 9 positions match TRBD2. This CDR3 is built from 14 residues. The V gene end was trimmed by 3 bases and the J gene end by 4 bases; junction bases not matched to a gene: 4. CDR1 is SGHDT, CDR2 YYEEEE, per germline. The CDR3 coding sequence is TGTGCCAGCAGCTATTTTAGCGGGAGAGAGACCCAGTACTTC. Amino acids: CASSYFSGRETQYF.

V and J are TRBV11-3 and TRBJ2-5; TRBD2 aligns across 8 bases. Trimming took 6 bases from V and 3 from J; bases not matched to a gene: 6. This CDR3 comprises 14 residues. CDR1 and CDR2 (germline): SGHNT, YENEEA. CDR3 coding DNA: TGTGCCAGCAGTCGCCTAGCGGGCGAAGAGACCCAGTACTTC. Protein product: CASSRLAGEETQYF.

This chain links TRBV29-1 with TRBJ2-5; 12 positions agree with TRBD2. Germline trimming cut 6 bases from V and 3 bases from J; bases unmatched to any gene: 2. The germline CDR1 and CDR2 sequences are SQVTM and ANQGSEA. The CDR3 loop spans 13 amino acids. The CDR3 region is CSVRTSGEETQYF. The CDR3 DNA is TGCAGCGTCCGGACTAGCGGGGAAGAGACCCAGTACTTC.

The chain employs TRBV27 and TRBJ1-5; D is perhaps TRBD1 (6 bases). Between the trimmed V and J ends, which lost 5 bases and 6 bases, there was a span of 11 bases. The CDR3 has 13 residues. The V gene's germline CDR1 is MNHEY and CDR2 SMNVEV (reference sequence). CDR3 DNA: TGTGCCAGCAGTCGGGGGGGCAGTCAGCCCCAGCATTTT. Amino acids: CASSRGGSQPQHF.

This clone occurred a few times. The chain has TRBV10-2 and TRBJ1-5; D unclear. Germline loops: CDR1 WSHSY, CDR2 SAAADI. CDR3 length equals 12 residues. V was shortened by 8 bases and J by 0 bases, with 5 bases between the two germline ends. Written as DNA, the CDR3 is TGCGCCAGCCGTCATAGCAATCAGCCCCAGCATTTT. Protein: CASRHSNQPQHF.

The chain combines TRBV5-1 with TRBJ1-4; the D is unclear. Germline CDR1 is SGHRS and CDR2 is YFSETQ. Trimming shortened V by 2 bases and J by 3 bases, and 14 bases separated the two germline ends. The CDR3 loop spans 16 amino acids. CDR3 bases: TGCGCCAGCAGCTTCACTGTAGGCGGGGCTAATGAAAAACTGTTTTTT. This translates into CASSFTVGGANEKLFF.

The chain joins TRBV9 to TRBJ1-2; D is possibly TRBD1 (5 bases). Germline CDR1 SGDLS, CDR2 YYNGEE. This CDR3 contains 15 residues. Trimming shortened V by 6 bases and J by 0 bases, and 15 bases separated the two germline ends. Here the CDR3 DNA reads TGTGCCAGCACCAAAACAGGAAAACCTAACTATGGCTACACCTTC. Amino acid sequence: CASTKTGKPNYGYTF.

The chain employs TRBV15 and TRBJ2-6; D tentatively fits TRBD1 or TRBD2 (5 bases each). The V gene's germline CDR1 is LNHNV and CDR2 YYDKDF (reference sequence). The V end lost 3 bases, the J end lost 1 base, and 10 bases lay between the germline ends. The CDR3 is 16 amino acids. The CDR3 region has the DNA TGTGCCACCAGCAGGGGGACGGCATCTGGGGCCAACGTCCTGACTTTC. This gives the protein CATSRGTASGANVLTF.

The J gene is TRBJ1-3, the V gene TRBV19, with D uncertain. Germline-derived CDR1 and CDR2 are LNHDA and SQIVND (reference sequence). This CDR3 region has 15 residues. Trimming removed 7 bases at V and 4 bases at J, with 17 bases between. CDR3 in amino acids: CASTIGSAQGNTIYF. The CDR3 DNA reads as TGTGCCAGTACCATAGGTTCAGCCCAAGGAAACACCATATATTTT.

The chain recombines TRBV6-1 with TRBJ1-1, with 7 bases identical to TRBD1. Unmatched junction bases numbered 11, after V lost 8 bases and J lost 5 bases. The CDR3 contains 14 residues. Germline V gene sequence: CDR1 MNHNS, CDR2 SASEGT. CDR3 protein: CASRTQGGGTEAFF. In nucleotides, the CDR3 is TGTGCCAGCCGAACCCAGGGGGGAGGGACTGAAGCTTTCTTT.

The chain carries TRBV18 and TRBJ2-3, with unresolved D. CDR1 is KGHSH, CDR2 LQKENI, per germline. The CDR3 consists of 13 residues. Trimming stripped 6 bases from V and 0 bases from J, with 7 bases between. CDR3 DNA sequence: TGTGCCAGCTCGCCTGTTAGCACAGATACGCAGTATTTT. It codes for CASSPVSTDTQYF.

The V call is TRBV7-3, the J call TRBJ2-1; D unclear. This CDR3 is built from 16 residues. The germline CDR1 and CDR2 sequences are SGHTA and FQGTGA. V lost 1 base to trimming and J lost 4 bases, with 14 bases between them. CDR3 protein: CASSLIGGIVYNEQFF. CDR3 in DNA: TGTGCCAGCAGCTTAATAGGTGGAATAGTTTACAATGAGCAGTTCTTC.

The chain carries TRBV29-1 and TRBJ2-5, with D hard to call. This CDR3 is built from 10 residues. Germline V lookup: CDR1 SQVTM, CDR2 ANQGSEA. The V end was cut by 4 bases, the J end by 4 bases, with 4 bases between. The CDR3 is CSVAGETQYF. In DNA form, the CDR3 reads TGCAGCGTTGCGGGAGAGACCCAGTACTTC. The variable domain in full, with the rest retrieved from reference TRBV29-1 and TRBJ2-5, is SAVISQKPSRDICQRGTSLTIQCQVDSQVTMMFWYRQQPGQSLTLIATANQGSEATYESGFVIDKFPISRPNLTFSTLTVSNMSPEDSSIYLCSVAGETQYFGPGTRLLVL.

The count of this clone is one. CDR3: CAWGEVGQPQHF. In nucleotides, the CDR3 is TGTGCCTGGGGCGAGGTTGGTCAGCCCCAGCATTTT. J is TRBJ1-5 and V is TRBV30, with D unclear. The CDR3 has 12 residues. Deletions cut 5 bases from V and 6 bases from J, with 11 bases between. CDR1 and CDR2 from the germline V gene are GTSNPN and SVGIG (reference sequence). Based on the CDR3 plus reference TRBV30 and TRBJ1-5, the full variable domain is SQTIHQWPATLVQPVGSPLSLECTVEGTSNPNLYWYRQAAGRGLQLLFYSVGIGQISSEVPQNLSASRPQDRQFILSSKKLLLSDSGFYLCAWGEVGQPQHFGDGTRLSIL.

The gene calls are TRBV27 and TRBJ1-5; D remains unclear. Trimming cost V 2 bases and J 3 bases, with 8 bases left between them. The CDR3 is made up of 14 amino acids. Looked up from germline, CDR1 is MNHEY and CDR2 is SMNVEV (reference sequence). The CDR3 is CASSLGRDNQPQHF. The CDR3 DNA reads TGTGCCAGCAGTTTAGGGCGGGACAATCAGCCCCAGCATTTT.

This CDR3 is CASSLVQNYGYTF. The CDR3 nucleotides are TGCGCCAGCAGCTTGGTACAGAACTATGGCTACACCTTC. The V and J genes are TRBV5-1 and TRBJ1-2; D not certain. The V end lost 0 bases, the J end lost 2 bases, and 5 bases lay between the germline ends. Germline CDR1 SGHRS, CDR2 YFSETQ. The CDR3 consists of 13 residues.

CDR3 bases: TGTGCCAGCACTATGGCGGGTTATCAGCCCCAGCATTTT. This translates into CASTMAGYQPQHF. The gene calls are TRBV2 and TRBJ1-5, with D uncertain. V was cut by 7 bases and J by 5 bases, with 12 bases left in between. The CDR3 covers 13 residues. Germline loops: CDR1 SNHLY, CDR2 FYNNEI.

J is TRBJ2-7 and V is TRBV4-3; TRBD2 agrees at 7 bases. This CDR3 has 15 amino acids. The V gene's germline CDR1 is LGHNA and CDR2 YSLEER. The junction had 4 bases not matched to a gene; V was cut back by 1 base and J by 1 base. As DNA, the CDR3 is TGCGCCAGCAGCCAAGCCGCTAGCGGTTCCTACGAGCAGTACTTC. It translates to CASSQAASGSYEQYF.